The 5 T cell receptor beta chains presented below share a single source sample, sequenced in a study of blood T cell repertoires in COVID-19. Generated by immunoSEQ multiplex PCR, the TCRdb table keeps only in-frame clones and is missing some. The table includes fewer than 200,000 clones, roughly 81% detected once. Sequencing was performed on peripheral blood. These receptors originate from a man aged 40-49 years who had recovered from COVID-19.

The chain is built from TRBV2 and TRBJ1-2, with 12 nucleotides matching TRBD1. The CDR3 is 16 amino acids. Germline V gives CDR1 SNHLY, CDR2 FYNNEI. Losses at the gene ends were 5 bases for V and 3 bases for J; bases not matched to a gene: 7. CDR3 nucleotides: TGTGCCAGCAGTCAGGGACAGGGGGCTGTTGACTATGGCTACACCTTC. Translated, it gives CASSQGQGAVDYGYTF. Full variable domain (outside the CDR3, taken from reference TRBV2 and TRBJ1-2): EPEVTQTPSHQVTQMGQEVILRCVPISNHLYFYWYRQILGQKVEFLVSFYNNEISEKSEIFDDQFSVERPDGSNFTLKIRSTKLEDSAMYFCASSQGQGAVDYGYTFGSGTRLTVV.

This clone showed up just once. The J gene is TRBJ2-5, the V gene TRBV3-1 (or the pseudogene TRBV3-2); D is ambiguous. The CDR3 contains 11 residues. With 5 bases removed from V and 2 bases from J, the gap between germline ends came to 3 bases. Germline values: CDR1 LGHDT, CDR2 YNNKEL (reference sequence). Here the CDR3 reads CASSYQETQYF. The CDR3 DNA follows: TGTGCCAGCAGCTATCAAGAGACCCAGTACTTC.

This chain links TRBV18 with TRBJ2-1, with 8 bases matching TRBD2. This CDR3 is built from 16 residues. Germline-derived CDR1 and CDR2 are KGHSH and LQKENI. After removal of 3 bases from V and 5 bases from J, the junction contained 9 bases not matched to a gene. The CDR3 nucleotides are TGTGCCAGCTCACCCTATCCGGGAGGGGTAAACAATGAGCAGTTCTTC. This translates into CASSPYPGGVNNEQFF.

The chain couples TRBV29-1 to TRBJ2-5; tentatively, D is TRBD1 (6 bases). Germline CDR1 reads SQVTM; CDR2 reads ANQGSEA. Trimming pared 3 bases from V and 2 bases from J, leaving 13 bases between. The CDR3 has 14 residues. This chain's CDR3 is CSVDQGRGQETQYF. As DNA, the CDR3 is TGCAGCGTTGACCAGGGGAGAGGGCAAGAGACCCAGTACTTC.

The chain couples TRBV7-9 to TRBJ1-3; D unclear. Trimming cost V 0 bases and J 7 bases, with 13 bases left between them. This CDR3 region has 15 residues. The germline gives CDR1 SEHNR, CDR2 FQNEAQ (reference sequence). The CDR3 nucleotides are TGTGCCAGCAGCTTAGCGCTCTCTCGGGTGAACACCATATATTTT. Amino acids: CASSLALSRVNTIYF.